This record looks at one T cell receptor beta chain sequence and its context. The V gene end was trimmed by 2 bases and the J gene end by 5 bases; junction bases not matched to a gene: 8. CDR1 is MGHDK and CDR2 is SYGVNS in the germline V gene. The CDR3 is 16 residues long. The data are from a study of blood T cell repertoires in COVID-19. The overall study: Sites in the United States, Italy and Spain provided acute and convalescent COVID-19 samples. Nucleic acid was either cDNA or gDNA, and it came from T cells, B-cell-depleted T cells, or PBMCs.

Authors' data handling: Nucleated cell number was recorded as an estimate derived from reference gene primer amplification. Repertoires were generated with immunoSEQ multiplex PCR, while TCRdb's copy carries only in-frame clones and drops some. V, J and clone size are those of that table, while D and trimming were read from the DNA. The sample consists of around 300,000 clones, approximately 85% of them appearing once. This chain uses TRBV25-1 with TRBJ1-1; TRBD1 agrees at 10 bases. The sequence came from a woman aged 70-85 years with acute or convalescent COVID-19. Sequences were obtained from peripheral blood. The CDR3 loop is CASSEGFGTGVTEAFF. The CDR3 DNA reads TGTGCCAGCAGTGAAGGTTTCGGGACAGGGGTTACTGAAGCTTTCTTT.